This T cell receptor (beta chain) was found in a study of T-cell memory formation after mild COVID-19. Points from the study as a whole: The CD4+ clones that contracted clustered mainly within CM and EM, and the CD8+ clones concentrated in EMRA. Clones that shrank (day 15 to 85) were balanced CD4/CD8, whereas later expanders leaned CD4+.

In germline, CDR1 is MNHEY, CDR2 SVGAGI. This CDR3 is built from 15 residues. The V gene end was trimmed by 10 bases and the J gene end by 4 bases; junction bases not matched to a gene: 12. TCRdb independently ran MiXCR on the 5' RACE reads; one entry per CDR3 protein. This sample has more than 250,000 distinct CDR3 sequences, with about a sixth found just once. In this sample, this clonotype turned up a few times. Its antigen remains unidentified. Sequenced sample: PBMCs or a T cell subset sorted from them (not recorded which). This TCR was sampled from a man aged 18 to 29 who had mild COVID-19 (a few samples of this study predate the infection). Cell type and time point are not known. The V and J genes are TRBV6-5 and TRBJ2-3; the match to TRBD1 covers 9 bases. CDR3 in amino acids: CATHSPGTGSDTQYF. For the CDR3, the DNA is TGTGCCACCCACTCCCCCGGGACAGGGTCAGATACGCAGTATTTT.